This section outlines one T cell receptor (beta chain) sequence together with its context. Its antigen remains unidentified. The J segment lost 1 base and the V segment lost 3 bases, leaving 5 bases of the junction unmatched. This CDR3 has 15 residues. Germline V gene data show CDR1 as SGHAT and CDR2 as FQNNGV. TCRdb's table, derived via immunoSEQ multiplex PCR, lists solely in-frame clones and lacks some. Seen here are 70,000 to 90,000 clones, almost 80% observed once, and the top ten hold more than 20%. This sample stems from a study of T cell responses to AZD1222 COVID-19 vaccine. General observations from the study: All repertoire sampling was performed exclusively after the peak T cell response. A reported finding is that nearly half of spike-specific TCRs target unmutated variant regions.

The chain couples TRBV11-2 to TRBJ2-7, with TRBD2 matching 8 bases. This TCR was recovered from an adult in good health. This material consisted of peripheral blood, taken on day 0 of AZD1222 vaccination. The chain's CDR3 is CASSLTSAVSYEQYF. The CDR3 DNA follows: TGTGCCAGCAGCTTGACTAGCGCCGTATCCTACGAGCAGTACTTC.